These 29 T cell receptor beta chains share one sample of origin, sequenced in a study of human T cells and chemical hapten exposure. Sample time point: pre-sensitization, week 0. Specified treatment: therapeutic diphenylcyclopropenone sensitization with weekly scalp DPC. Each CDR3 protein is one row after TCRdb ran MiXCR on the RACE reads. The table lists about 290,000 distinct CDR3 sequences, approximately 7.5% of them singletons. The sample consisted of whole blood, taken in connection with sensitization to the hapten diphenylcyclopropenone (DPC). These TCRs come from a man aged 18 to 29 with alopecia areata. Some clones in this sample may be carry-over from other donors' samples.

The chain couples TRBV3-1 to TRBJ1-2, with D tentatively TRBD1 (6 bases). From germline, CDR1 is LGHDT and CDR2 YNNKEL (reference sequence). The V gene lost 0 bases and the J gene lost 6 bases, with 14 bases spanning the gap. The CDR3 covers 15 residues. The CDR3 nucleotides are TGTGCCAGCAGCCAAGATCAACAGGGAAGGAATGGCTACACCTTC. This codes for CASSQDQQGRNGYTF.

The J gene is TRBJ1-1, the V gene TRBV6-5; no clear D. Germline loops: CDR1 MNHEY, CDR2 SVGAGI. The CDR3 is 16 residues long. V gave up 0 bases and J gave up 3 bases, with 14 bases separating them. The DNA of the CDR3 is TGTGCCAGCAGTTACTCCCGCGCGGCCGGGGACACTGAAGCTTTCTTT. Translated: CASSYSRAAGDTEAFF.

CDR3 coding DNA: TGTGCCAGCAGTTCAGGGCACTATGGCTACACCTTC. This codes for CASSSGHYGYTF. V is TRBV12-3 or TRBV12-4 and J is TRBJ1-2; weak D call: TRBD1 (5 bases). The V gene lost 4 bases and the J gene lost 3 bases, with 6 bases spanning the gap. This CDR3 comprises 12 residues.

The chain is built from TRBV14 and TRBJ1-2; D unclear. The CDR3 covers 14 residues. The V end lost 2 bases, the J end lost 1 base, and 8 bases lay between the germline ends. Per the germline V gene, CDR1 is SGHDN and CDR2 is FVKESK. DNA for the CDR3: TGTGCCAGCAGCCAATCCGGATTTAACTATGGCTACACCTTC. Translating it yields CASSQSGFNYGYTF.

The V and J genes are TRBV3-1 and TRBJ1-2; possible D gene TRBD1, 6 bases. The ends were cut back, 3 bases at V and 3 bases at J, with 20 bases in the middle. CDR1 LGHDT and CDR2 YNNKEL come from the germline V gene (reference sequence). CDR3 length equals 17 residues. CDR3 sequence: CASSHKSNRAAYYGYTF. The CDR3 DNA is TGTGCCAGCAGCCATAAAAGTAACAGGGCCGCCTACTATGGCTACACCTTC.

With regard to this clonotype: A read error is possible here, since a much larger clone lies one base away. The chain employs TRBV9 and TRBJ2-1; tentatively, D is TRBD1 (6 bases). The CDR3 is made up of 12 amino acids. Between the trimmed V and J ends, which lost 4 bases and 11 bases, there was a span of 13 bases. CDR1 is SGDLS, CDR2 YYNGEE, per germline. The CDR3 DNA reads as TGTGCCAGCAGCCCCCCTGGGGACAAGCAGTTCTTC. It codes for CASSPPGDKQFF.

The chain joins TRBV5-4 to TRBJ2-2; the match to TRBD1 covers 10 bases. Germline CDR1 SGHNT, CDR2 YYREEE (reference sequence). This CDR3 region has 14 residues. The V and J ends lost 4 bases and 6 bases, in that order; junction bases with no gene match: 3. CDR3 sequence reads: CASSRDRGSGELFF. DNA of the CDR3: TGTGCCAGCAGCCGGGACAGGGGATCCGGGGAGCTGTTTTTT.

The rearrangement links TRBV7-7 to TRBJ1-1; D gene ambiguous. CDR1 and CDR2 from the germline V gene are SSHAT and FNYEAQ (reference sequence). This CDR3 has 13 amino acids. Trimming left V 5 bases short and J 4 bases short, with 11 bases between. The chain's CDR3 is CASSVRTSTEAFF. The CDR3 DNA reads as TGTGCCAGCAGCGTTCGTACCAGCACTGAAGCTTTCTTT.

The chain employs TRBV6-2 or TRBV6-3 and TRBJ2-3, with a tentative D call TRBD2 (6 bases). V dropped 7 bases and J dropped 2 bases, with 13 bases sitting between them. The CDR3 spans 14 residues. Germline lookup yields CDR1 MNHEY and CDR2 SVGEGT. The CDR3 nucleotides are TGTGCCAGCACGGGGGAATGGTCCACAGATACGCAGTATTTT. Its translation is CASTGEWSTDTQYF.

V gene TRBV6-5 combines with J gene TRBJ1-6, with D uncertain. Germline-derived CDR1 and CDR2 are MNHEY and SVGAGI. The length of the CDR3 is 17 residues. The V and J ends lost 4 bases and 0 bases respectively, with 13 bases between them. The CDR3 sequence is CASSSTRTSSYNSPLHF. The CDR3 DNA is TGTGCCAGCAGTTCTACCCGGACGAGCTCCTATAATTCACCCCTCCACTTT.

The V and J genes are TRBV7-2 and TRBJ1-1; D is unresolved. The CDR3 has 13 residues. Per germline, CDR1 SGHTA and CDR2 FQGNSA. V lost 4 bases and J 10 bases, leaving 16 bases between the germline ends. CDR3: CASSSPRGHGAFF. The DNA for the CDR3 is TGTGCCAGCAGCTCCCCCCGCGGGCACGGAGCTTTCTTT.

The chain is built from TRBV6-1 and TRBJ2-2; D not certain. V dropped 7 bases and J dropped 8 bases, with 14 bases sitting between them. CDR3 length: 13 amino acids. The V gene's germline CDR1 is MNHNS and CDR2 SASEGT. The DNA of the CDR3 is TGTGCCAGCACCAATTACGAGAATGGGGAGCTGTTTTTT. This encodes CASTNYENGELFF.

Only one count was recorded for this clonotype. The V call is TRBV11-2, the J call TRBJ2-1; TRBD2 aligns across 10 bases. The germline CDR1 and CDR2 sequences are SGHAT and FQNNGV. Trimming at V came to 1 base and at J to 6 bases, leaving 3 bases not matched to a gene. This CDR3 has 15 residues. The chain's CDR3 is CASSLVAGGLNEQFF. DNA of the CDR3: TGTGCCAGCAGCTTAGTAGCGGGGGGCCTCAATGAGCAGTTCTTC.

This clonotype was recorded a few times. The gene calls are TRBV4-1 and TRBJ2-7; D may be TRBD2 (5 bases). V shed 1 base and J shed 2 bases, with 12 bases lying between them. Germline CDR1 is MGHRA and CDR2 is YSYEKL. This CDR3 contains 15 residues. The CDR3 DNA reads as TGCGCCAGCAGCCAAGTGTCGGGGAGTCCCTACGAGCAGTACTTC. Translated: CASSQVSGSPYEQYF.

This chain links TRBV14 with TRBJ1-4; perhaps TRBD1 as D (6 bases). Germline CDR1 is SGHDN and CDR2 is FVKESK. The V end was cut by 1 base, the J end by 5 bases, with 11 bases between. This CDR3 is built from 15 residues. CDR3 coding DNA: TGTGCCAGCAGCCAAGTAGACAGGTGGAATGAAAAACTGTTTTTT. Translating gives CASSQVDRWNEKLFF. The complete variable domain, with remaining parts taken from reference TRBV14 and TRBJ1-4, reads EAGVTQFPSHSVIEKGQTVTLRCDPISGHDNLYWYRRVMGKEIKFLLHFVKESKQDESGMPNNRFLAERTGGTYSTLKVQPAELEDSGVYFCASSQVDRWNEKLFFGSGTQLSVL.

In its sample, this clonotype was seen a few times. This chain connects TRBV14 to TRBJ2-5, with TRBD2 as a possible D gene (6 bases). Germline V gene lookup returns CDR1 SGHDN and CDR2 FVKESK. There are 13 residues in the CDR3. Trimming took 0 bases from V and 9 from J, leaving 11 bases between them. The CDR3, as DNA: TGTGCCAGCAGCCAAGATCAAGGCGGGGCCCAGTACTTC. The encoded protein is CASSQDQGGAQYF.

The CDR3 DNA sequence: TGCGCCAGCAGCCAAGCTTACTCCTTCCCGGCAGATACGCAGTATTTT. This translates into CASSQAYSFPADTQYF. V usage is TRBV4-1 and J usage is TRBJ2-3, with no clear D. CDR1 and CDR2 from the germline V gene are MGHRA and YSYEKL. The CDR3 length is 16 residues. The V gene lost 1 base and the J gene lost 4 bases, with 15 bases spanning the gap.

This clonotype was found a few times. This chain joins TRBV20-1 and TRBJ2-2; tentatively, D is TRBD1 (5 bases). Germline CDR1 reads DFQATT; CDR2 reads SNEGSKA (reference sequence). There are 14 residues in the CDR3. The V end lost 1 base, the J end lost 3 bases, and 9 bases lay between the germline ends. CDR3 region: CSARAEGDTGELFF. CDR3 nucleotide sequence: TGCAGTGCTAGAGCTGAAGGGGACACCGGGGAGCTGTTTTTT.

The genes are TRBV18 and TRBJ2-1; no firm D call. Per the germline V gene, CDR1 is KGHSH and CDR2 is LQKENI. The length of the CDR3 is 14 residues. V lost 4 bases, J lost 7 bases, and 14 bases lay in between. The CDR3 here is CASSLSGAGNEQFF. Written as DNA, the CDR3 is TGTGCCAGCTCACTTTCAGGAGCTGGGAATGAGCAGTTCTTC.

The chain recombines TRBV7-8 with TRBJ1-1; 7 bases map to TRBD1. Germline values: CDR1 SGHVS, CDR2 FQNEAQ. The CDR3 is made up of 16 amino acids. Unmatched junction bases numbered 15, after V lost 6 bases and J lost 5 bases. The CDR3 DNA reads as TGTGCCAGCAGTCCCTCGTTTGAGGGGGCTAGAACTGAAGCTTTCTTT. Amino acids: CASSPSFEGARTEAFF.

This clonotype was observed a few times. This sequence joins TRBV9 and TRBJ1-6; the D is unclear. This CDR3 is built from 14 residues. CDR1 and CDR2 from the germline V gene are SGDLS and YYNGEE. The V and J ends lost 0 bases and 7 bases respectively, with 8 bases between them. The CDR3 loop is CASSVAWSNSPLHF. The CDR3 coding sequence is TGTGCCAGCAGCGTAGCTTGGTCGAATTCACCCCTCCACTTT.

This clonotype was observed a few times. This chain joins TRBV20-1 and TRBJ1-1; weak D call: TRBD1 (6 bases). Germline lookup yields CDR1 DFQATT and CDR2 SNEGSKA (reference sequence). There are 12 residues in the CDR3. Trimming removed 3 bases at V and 12 bases at J, with 17 bases between. The CDR3: CSARGAGRATFF. The CDR3, as DNA: TGCAGTGCTAGGGGGGCCGGGAGAGCGACTTTCTTT.

This clonotype was counted ten times or more. The CDR3 region is CSVEAQWAGTGELFF. CDR3 sequence (DNA): TGCAGCGTTGAAGCCCAGTGGGCGGGCACCGGGGAGCTGTTTTTT. This chain links TRBV29-1 with TRBJ2-2; tentatively, D is TRBD2 (5 bases). CDR3 length: 15 amino acids. Between the trimmed V and J ends, which lost 1 base and 4 bases, there was a span of 13 bases. The V gene's germline CDR1 is SQVTM and CDR2 ANQGSEA.

This clonotype was detected only a few times. This chain uses TRBV29-1 with TRBJ1-1; no clear D. The CDR3 is made up of 14 amino acids. Germline loops: CDR1 SQVTM, CDR2 ANQGSEA. V lost 0 bases and J lost 4, with 12 bases in between. CDR3 in DNA: TGCAGCGTTGAAGAGCACTCGGCCCCCACTGAAGCTTTCTTT. It translates to CSVEEHSAPTEAFF.

This clonotype was detected only a few times. The genes are TRBV6-5 and TRBJ2-3, with TRBD1 matching over 7 bases. The CDR3 has 16 amino acids. J gave up 4 bases and V 2 bases, and 9 bases lay outside the gene matches. Germline CDR1 is MNHEY and CDR2 is SVGAGI. The CDR3 spells CASSYTLTGPPDTQYF. In DNA, the CDR3 is TGTGCCAGCAGTTACACCTTGACAGGGCCCCCAGATACGCAGTATTTT.

Ten or more counts support this clonotype. This sequence joins TRBV6-5 and TRBJ2-7, with TRBD1 identical over 9 bases. In germline, CDR1 is MNHEY, CDR2 SVGAGI. Trimming at V came to 2 bases and at J to 6 bases, leaving 5 bases not matched to a gene. The CDR3 totals 14 residues. The CDR3 is CASSYGTGWGEQYF. The DNA for the CDR3 is TGTGCCAGCAGTTACGGGACAGGGTGGGGCGAGCAGTACTTC.

This clonotype has just a few counts. This chain links TRBV9 with TRBJ2-1; D possibly matches TRBD1 or TRBD2 (6 bases each). With 2 bases removed from V and 7 bases from J, the gap between germline ends came to 22 bases. CDR1 is SGDLS, CDR2 YYNGEE, per germline. This CDR3 contains 17 residues. DNA of the CDR3: TGTGCCAGCAGCGTGAGGGGGGATTTGTCCAGGAAAAATGAGCAGTTCTTC. Its translation: CASSVRGDLSRKNEQFF.

This clonotype was counted between two and nine times. The chain recombines TRBV7-9 with TRBJ2-3, with D possibly TRBD2 on 6 matching bases. The V end was cut by 6 bases, the J end by 4 bases, with 14 bases between. Germline V lookup: CDR1 SEHNR, CDR2 FQNEAQ (reference sequence). This CDR3 has 14 residues. The CDR3 loop is CASSQTSGADTQYF. The CDR3 DNA follows: TGTGCCAGCAGTCAAACCTCGGGGGCAGATACGCAGTATTTT.

This rearrangement joins TRBV6-4 to TRBJ2-5; D unclear. The CDR3 length is 13 residues. Per germline, CDR1 MRHNA and CDR2 SNTAGT. Deletions cut 5 bases from V and 5 bases from J, with 12 bases between. The CDR3, as DNA: TGTGCCAGCAGTCGTACAGTAGAGGAGACCCAGTACTTC. This translates into CASSRTVEETQYF.